This is a list of T cell receptor beta chains from one sample in a study of Ad26.COV2.S vaccination and SARS-CoV-2 variants. Produced via immunoSEQ multiplex PCR; TCRdb's table is partial and in-frame only. The sample carries about 680,000 clones, 89% recorded once. This specimen consisted of peripheral blood, obtained in a trial of Ad26.COV2.S vaccine versus placebo. Source of these receptors: a person aged 18 to 65 who received the Ad26.COV2.S COVID-19 vaccine or a placebo. The CDR3 runs from the conserved cysteine through the conserved F or W. A D gene is named only where the DNA matches it firmly. Part of the rows lack a size; the others show once, few, many or a class for expanded clones.

D: .
size: .
J: TRBJ2-5
V: TRBV7-2
CDR3: CASSLGGRARETQYF
DNA: TGTGCCAGCAGCTTAGGCGGTAGGGCTAGGGAGACCCAGTACTTC

D: .
size: .
J: TRBJ1-5
V: TRBV12-3/TRBV12-4
CDR3: CASSLGSYQPQHF
DNA: TGTGCCAGCAGTTTGGGCAGCTATCAGCCCCAGCATTTT

D: .
size: few
J: TRBJ1-1
V: TRBV5-1
CDR3: CASSLVGTGNTEAFF
DNA: TGCGCCAGCAGCTTGGTGGGGACGGGGAACACTGAAGCTTTCTTT

D: .
size: .
J: TRBJ1-2
V: TRBV11-2
CDR3: CASSLDTGYGYTF
DNA: TGTGCCAGCAGCTTAGATACAGGGTATGGCTACACCTTC

D: TRBD1
size: .
J: TRBJ2-2
V: TRBV30
CDR3: CAVTGRIDTGELFF
DNA: TGTGCCGTGACAGGGAGAATAGATACCGGGGAGCTGTTTTTT

D: .
size: once
J: TRBJ2-4
V: TRBV7-2
CDR3: CASSLASGGNIQYF
DNA: TGTGCCAGCAGCTTAGCTAGCGGCGGGAACATTCAGTACTTC

D: .
size: .
J: TRBJ2-3
V: TRBV5-1
CDR3: CASSPGLTNTDTQYF
DNA: TGCGCCAGCAGCCCCGGACTAACGAACACAGATACGCAGTATTTT

D: .
size: .
J: TRBJ2-4
V: TRBV14
CDR3: CASSQGGRADIQYF
DNA: TGTGCCAGCAGCCAAGGCGGCAGGGCGGACATTCAGTACTTC

D: .
size: .
J: TRBJ1-4
V: TRBV2
CDR3: CASSARADNEKLFF
DNA: TGTGCCAGCAGTGCCAGGGCTGATAATGAAAAACTGTTTTTT

D: .
size: .
J: TRBJ2-7
V: TRBV5-4
CDR3: CASSFGPYEQYF
DNA: TGTGCCAGCAGCTTCGGACCCTACGAGCAGTACTTC

D: .
size: few
J: TRBJ1-5
V: TRBV6-2/TRBV6-3
CDR3: CASSAGRKNGHQPQHF
DNA: TGTGCCAGCAGTGCTGGACGTAAAAACGGTCATCAGCCCCAGCATTTT

D: .
size: .
J: TRBJ1-1
V: TRBV10-2
CDR3: CASSPYTEAFF
DNA: TGCGCCAGCAGTCCCTACACTGAAGCTTTCTTT

D: .
size: once
J: TRBJ2-3
V: TRBV20-1
CDR3: CSASERDTQYF
DNA: TGCAGTGCTAGTGAGAGAGATACGCAGTATTTT

D: .
size: once
J: TRBJ2-1
V: TRBV18
CDR3: CASSPPGNQYNEQFF
DNA: TGTGCCAGCTCACCACCGGGGAATCAGTACAATGAGCAGTTCTTC

D: .
size: once
J: TRBJ1-1
V: TRBV30
CDR3: CAWSVFPNTEAFF
DNA: TGTGCCTGGAGTGTTTTCCCGAACACTGAAGCTTTCTTT

D: .
size: .
J: TRBJ2-3
V: TRBV29-1
CDR3: CSVRGGDTQYF
DNA: TGCAGCGTTAGGGGGGGAGATACGCAGTATTTT

D: .
size: .
J: TRBJ2-2
V: TRBV3-1/TRBV3-2
CDR3: CASSQEDKNTGELFF
DNA: TGTGCCAGCAGCCAAGAAGACAAGAACACCGGGGAGCTGTTTTTT

D: .
size: .
J: TRBJ1-5
V: TRBV18
CDR3: CASSGGRDQPQHF
DNA: TGTGCCAGCTCAGGAGGGCGGGATCAGCCCCAGCATTTT

D: TRBD2
size: .
J: TRBJ2-6
V: TRBV10-2
CDR3: CASRPAGGFSGANVLTF
DNA: TGCGCCAGCAGGCCAGCGGGGGGTTTCTCTGGGGCCAACGTCCTGACTTTC

D: .
size: once
J: TRBJ1-6
V: TRBV29-1
CDR3: CSVTGAGVNSPLHF
DNA: TGCAGCGTCACTGGCGCAGGGGTTAATTCACCCCTCCACTTT

D: TRBD1
size: .
J: TRBJ2-1
V: TRBV5-6
CDR3: CASSWGQGSNEQFF
DNA: TGTGCCAGCAGCTGGGGACAGGGGAGCAATGAGCAGTTCTTC

D: TRBD2
size: .
J: TRBJ2-7
V: TRBV3-1/TRBV3-2
CDR3: CASSLSGTSSYEQYF
DNA: TGTGCCAGCAGCCTCTCCGGGACTAGCAGTTACGAGCAGTACTTC

D: TRBD2
size: .
J: TRBJ2-6
V: TRBV3-1/TRBV3-2
CDR3: CASRPGRGGPIGANVLTF
DNA: TGTGCCAGCCGGCCTGGGCGGGGGGGCCCCATTGGGGCCAACGTCCTGACTTTC

D: .
size: .
J: TRBJ2-1
V: TRBV24-1
CDR3: CATGDPGALQFF
DNA: TGTGCCACCGGTGACCCAGGGGCTCTTCAGTTCTTC

D: TRBD1
size: .
J: TRBJ2-7
V: TRBV30
CDR3: CAWSGTGPYEQYF
DNA: TGTGCCTGGTCGGGGACAGGGCCCTACGAGCAGTACTTC

D: TRBD1
size: .
J: TRBJ1-6
V: TRBV7-2
CDR3: CASSFPGQGNSPLHF
DNA: TGTGCCAGCAGCTTCCCGGGACAGGGAAATTCACCCCTCCACTTT

D: .
size: .
J: TRBJ1-4
V: TRBV6-5
CDR3: CASKIGDSNEKLFF
DNA: TGTGCCAGCAAAATAGGTGACTCTAATGAAAAACTGTTTTTT

D: .
size: .
J: TRBJ1-2
V: TRBV7-2
CDR3: CASSASITGGYTF
DNA: TGTGCCAGCAGCGCAAGTATAACGGGGGGCTACACCTTC

D: .
size: .
J: TRBJ1-3
V: TRBV19
CDR3: CAARRAPTGNTIYF
DNA: TGTGCCGCCCGTAGGGCCCCGACTGGAAACACCATATATTTT

D: .
size: .
J: TRBJ1-4
V: TRBV3-1/TRBV3-2
CDR3: CASSQRGYREKLFF
DNA: TGTGCCAGCAGCCAGAGGGGTTATAGGGAAAAACTGTTTTTT

D: .
size: .
J: TRBJ2-5
V: TRBV5-4
CDR3: CASSSAQRRSQETQYF
DNA: TGTGCCAGCAGCTCCGCCCAGCGGCGGAGCCAAGAGACCCAGTACTTC

D: .
size: few
J: TRBJ1-2
V: TRBV20-1
CDR3: CLTGNYGYTF
DNA: TGCTTGACAGGAAACTATGGCTACACCTTC

D: .
size: .
J: TRBJ2-3
V: TRBV15
CDR3: CATSRRVGGARTDTQYF
DNA: TGTGCCACCAGCAGACGAGTAGGGGGGGCGAGGACAGATACGCAGTATTTT

D: .
size: .
J: TRBJ2-5
V: TRBV5-1
CDR3: CASSPRGALAETQYF
DNA: TGCGCCAGCAGCCCCCGGGGGGCCTTGGCGGAGACCCAGTACTTC

D: TRBD2
size: .
J: TRBJ2-2
V: TRBV30
CDR3: CAWSWRAGVRTGELFF
DNA: TGTGCCTGGAGTTGGAGAGCGGGAGTTAGAACCGGGGAGCTGTTTTTT

D: .
size: .
J: TRBJ2-2
V: TRBV6-5
CDR3: CASKQGATGELFF
DNA: TGTGCCAGCAAACAGGGTGCCACCGGGGAGCTGTTTTTT

D: TRBD1
size: .
J: TRBJ2-4
V: TRBV5-1
CDR3: CASSSSPGQKNIQYF
DNA: TGCGCCAGCAGCTCGAGTCCGGGACAGAAAAACATTCAGTACTTC

D: .
size: .
J: TRBJ1-4
V: TRBV15
CDR3: CATSRGTTRGGNEKLFF
DNA: TGTGCCACCAGCAGGGGTACTACGAGGGGAGGGAATGAAAAACTGTTTTTT

D: .
size: .
J: TRBJ1-1
V: TRBV30
CDR3: CAWSYYDSPHTEAFF
DNA: TGTGCCTGGAGTTACTACGACAGCCCCCACACTGAAGCTTTCTTT

D: .
size: .
J: TRBJ1-2
V: TRBV19
CDR3: CASSALGLYGYTF
DNA: TGTGCCAGTAGTGCCTTGGGACTCTATGGCTACACCTTC

D: TRBD1
size: .
J: TRBJ2-1
V: TRBV9
CDR3: CASSVGRDRDWNEQFF
DNA: TGTGCCAGCAGCGTAGGCCGGGACAGGGATTGGAATGAGCAGTTCTTC

D: .
size: .
J: TRBJ1-4
V: TRBV7-9
CDR3: CASSLAGDEKLFF
DNA: TGTGCCAGCAGCTTAGCCGGGGACGAAAAACTGTTTTTT

D: TRBD2
size: .
J: TRBJ2-7
V: TRBV19
CDR3: CASSNPGLTYEQYF
DNA: TGTGCCAGTAGTAACCCGGGACTAACTTACGAGCAGTACTTC

D: TRBD1
size: .
J: TRBJ2-7
V: TRBV3-1/TRBV3-2
CDR3: CASSRPGQGIREQYF
DNA: TGTGCCAGCAGCCGCCCGGGACAGGGTATTAGAGAGCAGTACTTC

D: .
size: .
J: TRBJ2-3
V: TRBV24-1
CDR3: CATSSWGVKDTDTQYF
DNA: TGTGCCACCTCTTCTTGGGGGGTTAAGGACACAGATACGCAGTATTTT

D: TRBD1
size: .
J: TRBJ2-1
V: TRBV6-5
CDR3: CASSPTGNYNEQFF
DNA: TGTGCCAGCAGCCCGACAGGGAACTACAATGAGCAGTTCTTC

D: TRBD2
size: .
J: TRBJ2-1
V: TRBV7-9
CDR3: CASTGTSGRAGEQFF
DNA: TGTGCCAGCACCGGGACTAGCGGGAGGGCCGGGGAGCAGTTCTTC

D: .
size: .
J: TRBJ2-3
V: TRBV30
CDR3: CAWSVLGADTQYF
DNA: TGTGCCTGGAGTGTACTAGGCGCAGATACGCAGTATTTT

D: .
size: .
J: TRBJ2-1
V: TRBV12-3/TRBV12-4
CDR3: CASSLVVNEQFF
DNA: TGTGCCAGCAGTTTAGTTGTAAATGAGCAGTTCTTC

D: .
size: .
J: TRBJ2-1
V: TRBV10-2
CDR3: CASRDTISYNEQFF
DNA: TGCGCCAGCAGGGATACGATCTCCTACAATGAGCAGTTCTTC

D: .
size: .
J: TRBJ2-2
V: TRBV5-1
CDR3: CASRRDPGTGELFF
DNA: TGCGCCAGCAGACGGGACCCGGGCACCGGGGAGCTGTTTTTT

D: .
size: few
J: TRBJ2-7
V: TRBV27
CDR3: CASSLRVGAGTYEQYF
DNA: TGTGCCAGCAGTTTAAGGGTTGGGGCAGGAACCTACGAGCAGTACTTC

D: .
size: .
J: TRBJ2-2
V: TRBV3-1/TRBV3-2
CDR3: CASSRQGRELFF
DNA: TGTGCCAGCAGCCGTCAGGGGCGGGAGCTGTTTTTT

D: .
size: .
J: TRBJ1-2
V: TRBV20-1
CDR3: CSAEGGQGYTF
DNA: TGCAGTGCCGAGGGGGGCCAGGGCTACACCTTC

D: .
size: .
J: TRBJ2-7
V: TRBV18
CDR3: CASSPGGGYEQYF
DNA: TGTGCCAGCTCACCGGGGGGCGGCTACGAGCAGTACTTC